Following are 8 T cell receptor beta chains from one sample sequenced in a study of cytomegalovirus exposure and HLA in healthy donors. Primers for the PCR totalled 60 Vbeta and 13 Jbeta. This table comes from immunoSEQ multiplex PCR, and its TCRdb copy is limited to in-frame clones, with some not included. The sample includes 120,000 or so clones, roughly 82% of them seen just once. The source material was PBMCs. These TCRs come from a woman younger than 35 in good health and CMV-seronegative.

This chain uses TRBV5-8 with TRBJ2-5; 10 bases are shared with TRBD2. From germline, CDR1 is SGHTS and CDR2 YDEGEE. Losses at the gene ends were 1 base for V and 2 bases for J; bases not matched to a gene: 5. This CDR3 comprises 16 residues. CDR3 in DNA: TGTGCCAGCAGCTTGAGAGCGGGAGGGTTACAAGAGACCCAGTACTTC. The encoded protein is CASSLRAGGLQETQYF.

This clone was recorded a few times. In nucleotides, the CDR3 is TGTGCCAGCAGCGTGGGCGGGGGGGATGGCTACACCTTC. The encoded protein is CASSVGGGDGYTF. The chain combines TRBV9 with TRBJ1-2; tentative D call: TRBD1 (5 bases). CDR1 is SGDLS, CDR2 YYNGEE, per germline. V was cut by 2 bases and J by 6 bases, with 11 bases left in between. The CDR3 spans 13 residues.

The chain uses TRBV6-5 and TRBJ1-1; the D gene is possibly TRBD1 (6 bases). In germline, CDR1 is MNHEY, CDR2 SVGAGI. This CDR3 region has 16 residues. V lost 0 bases, J lost 1 base, and 12 bases lay in between. The CDR3 here is CASSYSSGAGNTEAFF. The DNA for the CDR3 is TGTGCCAGCAGTTACTCGTCAGGGGCCGGGAACACTGAAGCTTTCTTT.

This chain uses TRBV5-4 with TRBJ2-3, with 7 bases that match TRBD2. J was trimmed by 1 base and V by 0 bases; bases with no gene match: 5. The CDR3 runs 16 residues. From germline, CDR1 is SGHNT and CDR2 YYREEE (reference sequence). The chain's CDR3 is CASSLGPAGRTDTQYF. The CDR3 DNA is TGTGCCAGCAGCTTGGGTCCAGCGGGGCGCACAGATACGCAGTATTTT.

The chain combines TRBV6-5 with TRBJ1-2; 7 bases match TRBD1. V lost 10 bases to trimming and J lost 1 base; unmatched junction nucleotides: 9. The CDR3 has 14 residues. Germline assignment: CDR1 MNHEY and CDR2 SVGAGI. The CDR3 loop reads CATQQGSINYGYTF. CDR3 bases: TGTGCCACGCAACAGGGGAGCATTAACTATGGCTACACCTTC.

This clone came up a few times. Its ends do not fully match the called genes, so a read error is possible. V is TRBV6-1 and J is TRBJ2-6; TRBD1 might be the D (5 bases). From germline, CDR1 is MNHNS and CDR2 SASEGT. This CDR3 comprises 15 residues. CDR3 sequence: CASSEAISGANGLTF. CDR3 nucleotide sequence: TGTGCCAGCAGTGAGGCTATCTCTGGGGCCAACGGCCTGACTTTC.

There are a few counts of this clone. V is TRBV11-2 and J is TRBJ1-1, with D uncertain. The length of the CDR3 is 11 residues. Per germline, CDR1 SGHAT and CDR2 FQNNGV. The V gene lost 7 bases and the J gene lost 11 bases, with 14 bases spanning the gap. The CDR3 DNA reads TGTGCCAGCATAGGACTCTATTGGGCTTTCTTT. Translated, it gives CASIGLYWAFF.

J is TRBJ2-2 and V is TRBV15; 9 bases line up with TRBD1. V was clipped by 3 bases and J by 5 bases; unmatched bases: 7. The CDR3 has 16 residues. Germline CDR1 is LNHNV and CDR2 is YYDKDF (reference sequence). As DNA, the CDR3 is TGTGCCACCAGCAGGACTGGGACAGGGAGAACCGGGGAGCTGTTTTTT. This gives the protein CATSRTGTGRTGELFF.